These T cell receptor beta chains were read from a single sample in a study of cytomegalovirus exposure and HLA in healthy donors. TCRdb's table, derived via immunoSEQ multiplex PCR, lists solely in-frame clones and lacks some. The sample gives roughly 130,000 clones, about 76% of which show up once; about 0.74% is in the top ten. Sequenced material: PBMCs. These TCRs come from a man between 18 and 35 years old in good health and CMV-seronegative. Each CDR3 is given with its conserved first and last residue. D genes are given only for firm matches. The size entry is marked missing in some rows and otherwise reads once, few, many or a size class.

>12|TRBD1|TRBJ1-5|NA|TRBV2
CASTGQTEPQHF
TGTGCCAGCACGGGACAGACTGAGCCCCAGCATTTT
>14|TRBD1|TRBJ1-5|NA|TRBV19
CASSKGTDYQPQHF
TGTGCCAGTAGTAAGGGGACAGATTATCAGCCCCAGCATTTT
>14|TRBD1|TRBJ1-2|NA|TRBV10-3
CAISGTGIGYGYTF
TGTGCCATCAGTGGGACAGGGATCGGCTATGGCTACACCTTC
>16|NA|TRBJ1-2|NA|TRBV5-1
CASSLEAGAENYGYTF
TGCGCCAGCAGCTTGGAAGCAGGGGCCGAGAACTATGGCTACACCTTC
>16|TRBD1|TRBJ1-4|NA|TRBV5-4
CASSSGQLRTNEKLFF
TGTGCCAGCAGCTCGGGACAGCTGCGAACTAATGAAAAACTGTTTTTT
>13|TRBD2|TRBJ2-5|NA|TRBV15
CATSRGLAETQYF
TGTGCCACCAGCAGAGGACTAGCAGAGACCCAGTACTTC
>13|TRBD2|TRBJ2-1|NA|TRBV5-1
CASASGGFNEQFF
TGCGCCAGTGCTAGCGGGGGCTTCAATGAGCAGTTCTTC
>14|TRBD1|TRBJ2-7|NA|TRBV9
CASSARQGSYEQYF
TGTGCCAGCAGCGCGCGACAGGGATCCTACGAGCAGTACTTC
>14|NA|TRBJ1-1|NA|TRBV7-9
CASSSPGGDTEAFF
TGTGCCAGCAGCTCTCCCGGGGGAGACACTGAAGCTTTCTTT
>15|NA|TRBJ2-7|few|TRBV4-2
CASSQEEGSTYEQYF
TGTGCCAGCAGCCAAGAAGAGGGATCGACCTACGAGCAGTACTTC
>14|NA|TRBJ2-7|NA|TRBV11-2
CASRGSSVPYEQYF
TGTGCCAGCAGAGGTTCTAGCGTACCCTACGAGCAGTACTTC
>15|NA|TRBJ1-5|NA|TRBV30
CAWSGGGHSYQPQHF
TGTGCCTGGAGCGGGGGGGGACATTCATATCAGCCCCAGCATTTT
>15|NA|TRBJ1-1|NA|TRBV19
CASSMRAGLGTEAFF
TGTGCCAGTAGTATGCGGGCGGGCTTGGGCACTGAAGCTTTCTTT
>15|TRBD2|TRBJ2-5|NA|TRBV13
CASSWTSGGEETQYF
TGTGCCAGCAGCTGGACTAGCGGGGGGGAGGAGACCCAGTACTTC
>16|TRBD2|TRBJ2-3|NA|TRBV6-4
CASSAPRGESTDTQYF
TGTGCCAGCAGTGCACCGCGGGGGGAGAGCACAGATACGCAGTATTTT
>13|NA|TRBJ2-5|NA|TRBV10-3
CAIRGRGQETQYF
TGTGCCATCAGAGGACGGGGGCAAGAGACCCAGTACTTC
>13|TRBD1|TRBJ1-2|NA|TRBV5-1
CASSLQGENGYTF
TGCGCCAGCAGCTTACAGGGGGAGAACGGCTACACCTTC
>17|NA|TRBJ1-6|NA|TRBV27
CASKFFTTAQQGTPLHF
TGTGCCAGCAAATTTTTTACGACAGCCCAACAGGGAACACCCCTCCACTTT
>13|TRBD1|TRBJ1-1|NA|TRBV9
CASSGNRGLEAFF
TGTGCCAGCAGCGGAAACAGGGGGCTTGAAGCTTTCTTT
>15|NA|TRBJ1-1|NA|TRBV9
CASSSWGGRDWRAFF
TGTGCCAGCAGTTCCTGGGGGGGACGTGATTGGCGGGCTTTCTTT
>16|TRBD1|TRBJ1-2|NA|TRBV27
CASSSGQGARVYGYTF
TGTGCCAGCAGTTCAGGACAGGGGGCGCGGGTATATGGCTACACCTTC
>16|NA|TRBJ1-3|NA|TRBV28
CASSLPTGSQGNTIYF
TGTGCCAGCAGTTTACCCACGGGGTCGCAGGGAAACACCATATATTTT
>11|NA|TRBJ2-7|NA|TRBV10-3
CAIGRGYEQYF
TGTGCCATCGGGCGGGGCTACGAGCAGTACTTC
>17|NA|TRBJ1-5|NA|TRBV28
CASSLEGVGLLGQPQHF
TGTGCCAGCAGTTTAGAGGGAGTCGGGCTCCTTGGGCAGCCCCAGCATTTT
>16|TRBD1|TRBJ1-1|NA|TRBV5-8
CASSAGQTFMNTEAFF
TGTGCCAGCAGCGCGGGACAGACCTTCATGAACACTGAAGCTTTCTTT
>13|NA|TRBJ1-6|NA|TRBV5-5
CASSFGSNSPLHF
TGTGCCAGCAGCTTTGGTAGCAATTCACCCCTCCACTTT
>15|TRBD1|TRBJ1-4|NA|TRBV15
CATSRDTGVNEKLFF
TGTGCCACCAGCAGAGACACAGGGGTAAATGAAAAACTGTTTTTT
>15|TRBD1|TRBJ1-4|NA|TRBV7-9
CASSLEAGGNEKLFF
TGTGCCAGCAGCTTAGAGGCAGGGGGTAATGAAAAACTGTTTTTT
>14|NA|TRBJ2-3|NA|TRBV7-2
CASTSRGPTDTQYF
TGTGCCAGCACCTCCAGGGGCCCCACAGATACGCAGTATTTT
>14|TRBD2|TRBJ2-7|NA|TRBV11-2
CASSLKAGGLEQYF
TGTGCCAGCAGCTTAAAGGCGGGGGGGCTCGAGCAGTACTTC
>14|NA|TRBJ2-1|once|TRBV5-1
CASRIPGDWNEQFF
TGCGCCAGCAGAATCCCGGGGGATTGGAATGAGCAGTTCTTC
>12|NA|TRBJ2-7|NA|TRBV11-2
CASSLPFLEQYF
TGTGCCAGCAGCTTACCGTTTTTGGAGCAGTACTTC
>13|TRBD1|TRBJ1-2|NA|TRBV10-2
CASSETGDYGYTF
TGCGCCAGCAGTGAGACAGGGGACTATGGCTACACCTTC
>14|NA|TRBJ2-3|NA|TRBV9
CASTARLSTDTQYF
TGTGCCAGCACCGCCCGACTCAGCACAGATACGCAGTATTTT
>16|TRBD1|TRBJ1-2|NA|TRBV9
CASSQDRDRGYYGYTF
TGTGCCAGCAGCCAGGACAGGGACAGGGGATACTATGGCTACACCTTC
>17|NA|TRBJ1-1|NA|TRBV14
CASSPWTVGFENTEAFF
TGTGCCAGCAGCCCTTGGACAGTAGGCTTTGAAAACACTGAAGCTTTCTTT
>14|NA|TRBJ2-7|NA|TRBV28
CASWGHAASGEQYF
TGTGCCAGCTGGGGACACGCCGCTAGTGGCGAGCAGTACTTC
>15|NA|TRBJ2-5|NA|TRBV5-1
CASSLAAATAETQYF
TGCGCCAGCAGCTTGGCCGCGGCTACGGCAGAGACCCAGTACTTC
>16|TRBD1|TRBJ1-2|few|TRBV4-3
CASSLLGQGYDYGYTF
TGCGCCAGCAGCCTATTAGGACAGGGCTACGACTATGGCTACACCTTC
>14|NA|TRBJ1-5|NA|TRBV2
CASRSSGGTQPQHF
TGTGCCAGCAGAAGCTCCGGGGGAACTCAGCCCCAGCATTTT
>14|NA|TRBJ1-2|NA|TRBV6-5
CASSLKGVAYGYTF
TGTGCCAGCAGTCTCAAAGGAGTAGCCTATGGCTACACCTTC
>13|NA|TRBJ1-1|NA|TRBV7-2
CASSLYRHTEAFF
TGTGCCAGCAGCTTATACAGGCACACTGAAGCTTTCTTT
>16|NA|TRBJ2-5|NA|TRBV6-5
CASSYTISFPQETQYF
TGTGCCAGCAGTTATACAATCTCCTTTCCCCAAGAGACCCAGTACTTC
>12|NA|TRBJ1-2|NA|TRBV6-1
CASVGGEFGYTF
TGTGCCAGCGTGGGGGGAGAGTTTGGCTACACCTTC
>15|TRBD1|TRBJ1-5|NA|TRBV10-3
CAIRGGQGDNQPQHF
TGTGCCATCAGAGGGGGACAGGGGGACAATCAGCCCCAGCATTTT
>13|NA|TRBJ1-5|NA|TRBV30
CAWATGFEQPQHF
TGTGCCTGGGCTACAGGGTTCGAACAGCCCCAGCATTTT
>15|TRBD1|TRBJ1-2|NA|TRBV28
CASSGGQWGPYGYTF
TGTGCCAGCAGCGGGGGACAGTGGGGGCCCTATGGCTACACCTTC
>14|TRBD1|TRBJ1-1|few|TRBV6-1
CASRKDRVDTEAFF
TGTGCCAGCAGGAAAGACAGGGTGGACACTGAAGCTTTCTTT
>16|NA|TRBJ2-7|NA|TRBV15
CATSRDDSGWAYEQYF
TGTGCCACCAGCAGAGATGATTCGGGGTGGGCCTACGAGCAGTACTTC
>19|NA|TRBJ1-6|NA|TRBV5-1
CASSPEVPIRSSYNSPLHF
TGCGCCAGCAGCCCGGAGGTCCCAATTCGTAGCTCCTATAATTCACCCCTCCACTTT
>15|TRBD1|TRBJ2-7|once|TRBV27
CASRGGQGRLNEQYF
TGTGCCAGCAGGGGCGGACAGGGGAGGTTGAACGAGCAGTACTTC
>15|NA|TRBJ2-7|NA|TRBV5-8
CASSSGQGMDYEQYF
TGTGCCAGCAGCTCGGGCCAGGGGATGGACTACGAGCAGTACTTC
>18|NA|TRBJ2-6|NA|TRBV30
CAWSVARASFSGANVLTF
TGTGCCTGGAGTGTCGCGAGGGCGAGTTTCTCTGGGGCCAACGTCCTGACTTTC
>14|TRBD2|TRBJ2-1|NA|TRBV30
CAWSLRDSGGVQFF
TGTGCCTGGAGCCTCCGGGATAGCGGGGGTGTCCAGTTCTTC
>13|TRBD1|TRBJ1-6|NA|TRBV19
CATGQGRISPLHF
TGTGCTACCGGACAGGGAAGGATTTCACCCCTCCACTTT
>17|NA|TRBJ1-6|NA|TRBV28
CASSGHRVVSYNSPLHF
TGTGCCAGCAGTGGACACAGGGTAGTCTCCTATAATTCACCCCTCCACTTT
>14|TRBD1|TRBJ2-5|NA|TRBV12-5
CASGLAGGWETQYF
TGTGCTAGTGGTTTAGCAGGGGGCTGGGAGACCCAGTACTTC
>15|NA|TRBJ2-1|NA|TRBV4-1
CASSQVPDRHNEQFF
TGCGCCAGCAGCCAAGTACCGGACAGACACAATGAGCAGTTCTTC
>18|TRBD2|TRBJ2-3|NA|TRBV6-4
CASSDSIGRGGDTDTQYF
TGTGCCAGCAGTGACTCGATAGGTCGGGGGGGAGATACAGATACGCAGTATTTT
>13|NA|TRBJ2-2|once|TRBV7-9
CASSSSLGGELFF
TGTGCCAGCAGCTCCTCCCTCGGGGGGGAGCTGTTTTTT